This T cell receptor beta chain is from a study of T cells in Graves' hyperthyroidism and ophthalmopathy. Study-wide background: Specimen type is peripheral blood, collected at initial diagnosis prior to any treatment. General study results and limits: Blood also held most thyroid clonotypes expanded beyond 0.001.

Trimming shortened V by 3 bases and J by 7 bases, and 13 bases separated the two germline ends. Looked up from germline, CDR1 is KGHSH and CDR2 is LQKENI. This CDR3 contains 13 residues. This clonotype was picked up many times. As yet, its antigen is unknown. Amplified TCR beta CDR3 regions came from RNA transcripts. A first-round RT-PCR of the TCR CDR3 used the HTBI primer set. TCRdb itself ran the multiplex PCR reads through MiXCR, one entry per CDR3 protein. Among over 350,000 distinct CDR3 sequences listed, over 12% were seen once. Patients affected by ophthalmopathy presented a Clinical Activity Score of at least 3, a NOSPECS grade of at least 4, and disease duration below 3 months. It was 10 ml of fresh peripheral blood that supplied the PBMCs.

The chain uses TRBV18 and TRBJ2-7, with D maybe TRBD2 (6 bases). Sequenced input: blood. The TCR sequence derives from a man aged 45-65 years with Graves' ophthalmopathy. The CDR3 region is CASSPRRAGEQYF. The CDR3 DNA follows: TGTGCCAGCTCACCTCGCCGGGCGGGGGAGCAGTACTTC.